This T cell receptor (beta chain) was identified during a study of shared clonotypes between healthy human individuals. Study findings and constraints: Clonotype sharing among donors likely depends on sequencing depth.

Data came from immunoSEQ multiplex PCR; TCRdb stores just in-frame clones and leaves some out. The data hold 2.3 million or so clones, with about 92% observed a single time. Concerning this clone itself: Its antigen remains unknown.

Looked up from germline, CDR1 is SGHRS and CDR2 is YFSETQ. This CDR3 is 13 amino acids long. Trimming removed 4 bases from V and 0 bases from J, with 7 bases in between. This TCR derives from a man aged 18-30 years in good health. Some clones in this sample may be carry-over from other donors' samples. Sequenced material: naive CD4+ T cells from PBMCs. Subset of the sample: CD45RA+ positively selected. This rearrangement joins TRBV5-1 to TRBJ1-1, with D uncertain. CDR3 loop: CASSQQMNTEAFF. In nucleotides, the CDR3 is TGCGCCAGCAGCCAACAGATGAACACTGAAGCTTTCTTT.